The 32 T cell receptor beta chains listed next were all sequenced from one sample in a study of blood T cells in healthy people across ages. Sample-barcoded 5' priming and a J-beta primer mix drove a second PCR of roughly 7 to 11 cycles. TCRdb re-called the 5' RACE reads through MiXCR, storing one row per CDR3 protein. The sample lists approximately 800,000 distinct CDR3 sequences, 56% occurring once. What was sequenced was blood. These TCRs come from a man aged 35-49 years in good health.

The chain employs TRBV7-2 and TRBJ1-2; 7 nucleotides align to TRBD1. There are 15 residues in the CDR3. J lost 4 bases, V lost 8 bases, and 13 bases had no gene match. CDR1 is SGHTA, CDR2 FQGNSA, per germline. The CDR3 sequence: CASAGQVTSRYGYTF. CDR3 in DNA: TGTGCCAGCGCAGGACAGGTGACTTCTCGCTATGGCTACACCTTC.

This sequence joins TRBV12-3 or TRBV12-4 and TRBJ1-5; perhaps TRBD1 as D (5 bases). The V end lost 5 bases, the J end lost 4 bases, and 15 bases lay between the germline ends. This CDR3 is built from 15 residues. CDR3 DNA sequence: TGTGCCAGCAGTCCCGGGACCGTACGGAATCAGCCCCAGCATTTT. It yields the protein CASSPGTVRNQPQHF.

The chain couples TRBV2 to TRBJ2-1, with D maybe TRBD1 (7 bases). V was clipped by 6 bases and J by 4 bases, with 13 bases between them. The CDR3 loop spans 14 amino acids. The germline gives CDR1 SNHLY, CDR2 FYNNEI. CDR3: CASRRDSPYNEQFF. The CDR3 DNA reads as TGTGCCAGCAGGCGGGACAGCCCTTACAATGAGCAGTTCTTC.

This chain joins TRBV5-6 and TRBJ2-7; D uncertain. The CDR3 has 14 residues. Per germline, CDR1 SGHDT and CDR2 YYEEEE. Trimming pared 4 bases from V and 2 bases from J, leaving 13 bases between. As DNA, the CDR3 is TGTGCCAGCAGCATAGGGTGGCAGCCCTACGAGCAGTACTTC. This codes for CASSIGWQPYEQYF.

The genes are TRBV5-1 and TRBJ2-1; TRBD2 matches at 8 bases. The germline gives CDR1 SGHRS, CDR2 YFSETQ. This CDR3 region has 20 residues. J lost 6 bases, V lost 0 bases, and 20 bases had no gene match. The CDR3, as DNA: TGCGCCAGCAGCTTGGAGCGGCAGGGGCGCAGGACTAGCTTAACCAATGAGCAGTTCTTC. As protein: CASSLERQGRRTSLTNEQFF.

The CDR3: CASSYSAGQGATDTQYF. In DNA form, the CDR3 reads TGTGCCAGCAGTTACTCGGCGGGACAGGGGGCAACAGATACGCAGTATTTT. The V call is TRBV6-2 or TRBV6-3, the J call TRBJ2-3; 12 bases align to TRBD1. The length of the CDR3 is 17 residues. V was pared by 0 bases and J by 3 bases, with 4 bases of the junction left unmatched. Looked up from germline, CDR1 is MNHEY and CDR2 is SVGEGT.

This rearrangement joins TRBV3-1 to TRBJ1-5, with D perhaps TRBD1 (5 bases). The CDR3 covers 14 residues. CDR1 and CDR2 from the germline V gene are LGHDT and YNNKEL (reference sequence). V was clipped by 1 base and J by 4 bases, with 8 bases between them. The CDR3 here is CASSQGQQNQPQHF. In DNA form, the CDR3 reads TGTGCCAGCAGCCAAGGACAGCAAAATCAGCCCCAGCATTTT.

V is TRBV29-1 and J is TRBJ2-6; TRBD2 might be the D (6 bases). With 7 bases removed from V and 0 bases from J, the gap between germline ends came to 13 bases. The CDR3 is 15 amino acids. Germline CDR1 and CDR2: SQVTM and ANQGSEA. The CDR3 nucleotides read TGCAGCGCCCTTGGGGGGACCTCTGGGGCCAACGTCCTGACTTTC. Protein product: CSALGGTSGANVLTF.

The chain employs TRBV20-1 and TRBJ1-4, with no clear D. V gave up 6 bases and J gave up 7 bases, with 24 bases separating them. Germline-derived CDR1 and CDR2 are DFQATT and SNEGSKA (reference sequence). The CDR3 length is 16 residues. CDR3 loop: CSAPPQEFAAGEKLFF. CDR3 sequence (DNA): TGCAGTGCCCCTCCCCAAGAATTCGCCGCGGGTGAAAAACTGTTTTTT.

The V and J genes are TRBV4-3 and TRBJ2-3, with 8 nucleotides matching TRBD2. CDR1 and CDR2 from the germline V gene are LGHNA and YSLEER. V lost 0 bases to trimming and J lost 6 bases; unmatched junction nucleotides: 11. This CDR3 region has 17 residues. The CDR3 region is CASSQEITSGWGDTQYF. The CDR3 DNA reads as TGCGCCAGCAGCCAAGAAATAACTAGCGGATGGGGGGATACGCAGTATTTT.

DNA of the CDR3: TGTGCCAGCAGCCCCTCTCCGGGACTAGGGACTCTCCAAGAGACCCAGTACTTC. Its protein is CASSPSPGLGTLQETQYF. The chain employs TRBV28 and TRBJ2-5; TRBD2 matches at 8 bases. V lost 6 bases, J lost 1 base, and 16 bases stayed unmatched. The CDR3 is 18 amino acids. Germline lookup yields CDR1 MDHEN and CDR2 SYDVKM.

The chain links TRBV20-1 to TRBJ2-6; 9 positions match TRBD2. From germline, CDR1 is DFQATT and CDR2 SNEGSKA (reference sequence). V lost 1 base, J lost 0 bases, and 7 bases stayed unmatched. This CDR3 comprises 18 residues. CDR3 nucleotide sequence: TGCAGTGCTAGAGCCCCTAGCGGGACTTTCTCTGGGGCCAACGTCCTGACTTTC. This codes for CSARAPSGTFSGANVLTF.

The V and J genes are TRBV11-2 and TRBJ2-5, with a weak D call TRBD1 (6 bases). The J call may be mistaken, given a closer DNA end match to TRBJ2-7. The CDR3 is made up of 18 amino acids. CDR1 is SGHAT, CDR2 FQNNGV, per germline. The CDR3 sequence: CASSPLGGRDVVSYEQYF. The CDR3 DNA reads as TGTGCCAGCAGCCCCTTAGGGGGACGCGACGTCGTCTCCTACGAGCAGTACTTC.

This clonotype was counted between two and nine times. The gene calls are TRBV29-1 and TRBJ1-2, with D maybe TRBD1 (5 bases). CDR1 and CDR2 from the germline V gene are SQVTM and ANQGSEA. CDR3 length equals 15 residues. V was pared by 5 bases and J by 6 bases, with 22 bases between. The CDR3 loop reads CSVSVGDLPTDGYTF. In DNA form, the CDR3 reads TGCAGCGTTTCGGTGGGGGATCTTCCCACGGATGGCTACACCTTC.

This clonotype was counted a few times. CDR3 DNA sequence: TGTGCCAGCAACCCAGAGGTCCAGGGGTCTGGCTACACCTTC. It translates to CASNPEVQGSGYTF. V and J are TRBV6-6 and TRBJ1-2, with D possibly being TRBD1 (6 bases). Trimming took 7 bases from V and 7 from J, leaving 19 bases between them. Germline CDR1 is MNHNY and CDR2 is SVGAGI (reference sequence). The CDR3 has 14 amino acids.

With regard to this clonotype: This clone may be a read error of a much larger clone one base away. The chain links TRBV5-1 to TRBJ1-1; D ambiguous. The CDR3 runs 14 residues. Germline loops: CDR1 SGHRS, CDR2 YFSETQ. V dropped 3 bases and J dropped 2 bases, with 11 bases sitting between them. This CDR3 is CASSSAVGNTEAFF. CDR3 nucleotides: TGCGCCAGCAGCTCGGCGGTGGGAAACACTGAAGCTTTCTTT. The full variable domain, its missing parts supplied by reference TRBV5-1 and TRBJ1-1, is KAGVTQTPRYLIKTRGQQVTLSCSPISGHRSVSWYQQTPGQGLQFLFEYFSETQRNKGNFPGRFSGRQFSNSRSEMNVSTLELGDSALYLCASSSAVGNTEAFFGQGTRLTVV.

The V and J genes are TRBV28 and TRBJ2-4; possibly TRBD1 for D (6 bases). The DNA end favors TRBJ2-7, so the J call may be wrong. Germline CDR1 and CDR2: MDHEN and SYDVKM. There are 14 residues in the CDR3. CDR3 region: CASSHRDPPYEQYF. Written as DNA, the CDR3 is TGTGCCAGCAGTCACAGGGACCCCCCCTACGAGCAGTACTTC.

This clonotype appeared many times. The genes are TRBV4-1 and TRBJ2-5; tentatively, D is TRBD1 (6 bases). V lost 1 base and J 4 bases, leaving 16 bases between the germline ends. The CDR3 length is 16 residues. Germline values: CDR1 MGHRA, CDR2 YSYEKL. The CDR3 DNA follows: TGCGCCAGCAGCCAAGGGGGCAGGGGAAGTAGAGAGACCCAGTACTTC. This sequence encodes CASSQGGRGSRETQYF.

The CDR3 loop reads CASSEVHSSTDTQYF. In DNA form, the CDR3 reads TGTGCCAGCAGTGAAGTCCACAGTAGCACAGATACGCAGTATTTT. V is TRBV6-1 and J is TRBJ2-3; unclear D gene. Germline values: CDR1 MNHNS, CDR2 SASEGT. This CDR3 contains 15 residues. V gave up 1 base and J gave up 0 bases, with 8 bases separating them.

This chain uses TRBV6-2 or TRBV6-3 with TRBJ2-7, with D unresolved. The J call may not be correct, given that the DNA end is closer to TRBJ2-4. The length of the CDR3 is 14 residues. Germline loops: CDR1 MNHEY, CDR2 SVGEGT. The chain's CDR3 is CASSVRTAADIQYF. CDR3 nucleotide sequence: TGTGCCAGCAGTGTCAGGACGGCTGCGGACATTCAGTACTTC.

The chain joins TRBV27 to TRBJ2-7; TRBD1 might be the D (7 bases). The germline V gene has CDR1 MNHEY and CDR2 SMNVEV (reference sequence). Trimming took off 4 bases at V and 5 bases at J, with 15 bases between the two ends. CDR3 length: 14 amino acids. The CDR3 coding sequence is TGTGCCAGCAGTTCCAACCCCAGGGGGGACGAGCAGTACTTC. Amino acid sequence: CASSSNPRGDEQYF.

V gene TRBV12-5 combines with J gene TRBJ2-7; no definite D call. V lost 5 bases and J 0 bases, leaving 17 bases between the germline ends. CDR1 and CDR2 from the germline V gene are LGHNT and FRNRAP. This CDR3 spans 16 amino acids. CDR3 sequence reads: CASGPPDGCTSYEQYF. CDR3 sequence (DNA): TGTGCTAGTGGTCCGCCGGACGGTTGCACCTCCTACGAGCAGTACTTC.

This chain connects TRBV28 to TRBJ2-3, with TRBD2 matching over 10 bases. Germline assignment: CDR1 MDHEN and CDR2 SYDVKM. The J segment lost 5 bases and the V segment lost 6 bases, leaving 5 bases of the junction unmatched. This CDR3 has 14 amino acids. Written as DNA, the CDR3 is TGTGCCAGCAGCCAAGCGGGGGGGCAAGATACGCAGTATTTT. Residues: CASSQAGGQDTQYF. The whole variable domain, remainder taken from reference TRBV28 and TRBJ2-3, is DVKVTQSSRYLVKRTGEKVFLECVQDMDHENMFWYRQDPGLGLRLIYFSYDVKMKEKGDIPEGYSVSREKKERFSLILESASTNQTSMYLCASSQAGGQDTQYFGPGTRLTVL.

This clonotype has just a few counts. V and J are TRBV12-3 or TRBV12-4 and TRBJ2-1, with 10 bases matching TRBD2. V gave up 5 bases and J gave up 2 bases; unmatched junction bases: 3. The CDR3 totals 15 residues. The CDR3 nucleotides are TGTGCCAGCAGTCTCACTAGCGGGGCCTACAATGAGCAGTTCTTC. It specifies CASSLTSGAYNEQFF.

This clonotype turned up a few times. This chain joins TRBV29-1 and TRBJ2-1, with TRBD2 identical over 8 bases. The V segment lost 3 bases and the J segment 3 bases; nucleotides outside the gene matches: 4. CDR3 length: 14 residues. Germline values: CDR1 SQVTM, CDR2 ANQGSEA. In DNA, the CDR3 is TGCAGCGTTGAGGCCCTAGCGGGCTACAATGAGCAGTTCTTC. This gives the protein CSVEALAGYNEQFF.

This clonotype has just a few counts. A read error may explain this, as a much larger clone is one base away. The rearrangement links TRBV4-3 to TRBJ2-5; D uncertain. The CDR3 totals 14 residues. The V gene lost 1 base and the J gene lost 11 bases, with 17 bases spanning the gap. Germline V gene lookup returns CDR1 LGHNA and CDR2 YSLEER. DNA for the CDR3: TGCGCCAGCAGCCAAGGGGCGAATTACAATGAGCAGTACTTC. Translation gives CASSQGANYNEQYF.

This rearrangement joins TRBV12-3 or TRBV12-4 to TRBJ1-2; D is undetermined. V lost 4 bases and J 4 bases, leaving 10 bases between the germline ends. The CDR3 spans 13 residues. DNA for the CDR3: TGTGCCAGCAGTTCGTATCGGGTCTATGGCTACACCTTC. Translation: CASSSYRVYGYTF.

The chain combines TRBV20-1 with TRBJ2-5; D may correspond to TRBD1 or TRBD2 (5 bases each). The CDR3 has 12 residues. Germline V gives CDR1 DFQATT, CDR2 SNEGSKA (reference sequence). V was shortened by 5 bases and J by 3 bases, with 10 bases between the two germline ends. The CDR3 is CSAWMGEETQYF. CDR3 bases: TGCAGTGCTTGGATGGGGGAAGAGACCCAGTACTTC.

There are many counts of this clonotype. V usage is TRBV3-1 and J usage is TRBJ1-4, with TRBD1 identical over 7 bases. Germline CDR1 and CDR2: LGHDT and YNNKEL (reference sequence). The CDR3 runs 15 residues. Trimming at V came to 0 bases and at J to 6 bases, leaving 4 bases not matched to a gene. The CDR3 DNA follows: TGTGCCAGCAGCCAAGACCGACAGGGTTATGAAAAACTGTTTTTT. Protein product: CASSQDRQGYEKLFF.

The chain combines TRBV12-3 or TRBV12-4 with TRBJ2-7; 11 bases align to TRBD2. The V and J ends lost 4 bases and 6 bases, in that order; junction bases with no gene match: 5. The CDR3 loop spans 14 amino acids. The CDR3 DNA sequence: TGTGCCAGCAGTTCTTCTAGCGGGAGGCTCGAGCAGTACTTC. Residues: CASSSSSGRLEQYF.

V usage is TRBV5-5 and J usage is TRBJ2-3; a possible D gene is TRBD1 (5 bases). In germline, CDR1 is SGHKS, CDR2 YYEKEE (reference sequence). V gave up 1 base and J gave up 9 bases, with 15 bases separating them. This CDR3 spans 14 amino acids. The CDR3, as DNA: TGTGCCAGCAGCTTGTGGGGCCCGATGGGCACGCAGTATTTT. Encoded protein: CASSLWGPMGTQYF.

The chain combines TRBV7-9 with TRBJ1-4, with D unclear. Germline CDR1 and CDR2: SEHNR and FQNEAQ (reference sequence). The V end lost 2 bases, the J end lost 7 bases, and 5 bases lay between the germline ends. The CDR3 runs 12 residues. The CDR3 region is CASSLPSEKLFF. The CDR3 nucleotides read TGTGCCAGCAGCTTACCGTCTGAAAAACTGTTTTTT.